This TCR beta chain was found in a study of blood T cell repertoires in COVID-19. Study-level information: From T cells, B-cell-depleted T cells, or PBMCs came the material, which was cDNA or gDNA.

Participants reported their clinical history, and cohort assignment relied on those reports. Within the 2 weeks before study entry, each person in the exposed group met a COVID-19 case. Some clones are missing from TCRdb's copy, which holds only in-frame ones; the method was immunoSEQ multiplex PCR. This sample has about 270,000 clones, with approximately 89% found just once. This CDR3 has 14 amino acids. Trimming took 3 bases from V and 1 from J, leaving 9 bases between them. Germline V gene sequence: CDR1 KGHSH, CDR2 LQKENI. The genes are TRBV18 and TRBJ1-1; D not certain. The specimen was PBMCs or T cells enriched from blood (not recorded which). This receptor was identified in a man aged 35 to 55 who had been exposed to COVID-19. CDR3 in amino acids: CASSPSRENTEAFF. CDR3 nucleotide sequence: TGTGCCAGCTCACCTTCGCGAGAGAACACTGAAGCTTTCTTT.